A selection of T cell receptor beta chains follows, all from one sample in a study of cytomegalovirus exposure and HLA in healthy donors. The repertoire was sequenced with immunoSEQ multiplex PCR; TCRdb's copy has only in-frame clones and lacks some. This sample carries over 150,000 clones, 82% of them seen once, and the ten largest clones take over 8.5%. The material sequenced was PBMCs. All receptors derive from a man aged 50 or older in good health and CMV-seropositive. The CDR3 runs from the conserved cysteine through the conserved F or W. Each record gives: CDR3 length, V gene, J gene, D gene, clone size, CDR3 DNA, CDR3 protein. A D gene is named only where the DNA matches it firmly. The size of a clone is reported for some rows only, either as once, few or many, or as a class for expanded clones.

>14|TRBV7-2|TRBJ1-2|-|-
TGTGCCAGCAGCTTATCGGACACTAACTATGGCTACACCTTC
CASSLSDTNYGYTF
>15|TRBV9|TRBJ1-2|-|-
TGTGCCAGCAGCGTCTCCGGGGGGCCCCACTATGGCTACACCTTC
CASSVSGGPHYGYTF
>16|TRBV5-6|TRBJ2-3|TRBD2|few
TGTGCCAGCAGCTCACAGACTAGCGGGGTTCGGAATACGCAGTATTTT
CASSSQTSGVRNTQYF
>13|TRBV6-5|TRBJ1-5|TRBD1|-
TGTGCCAGCAGAATAACAGGGGACCAGCCCCAGCATTTT
CASRITGDQPQHF
>15|TRBV4-1|TRBJ2-3|-|once
TGCGCCAGCAGCCAAGAGGGGGCAAGCACAGATACGCAGTATTTT
CASSQEGASTDTQYF
>14|TRBV7-6|TRBJ1-4|-|few
TGTGCCAGCAGCTTAGCGGGCCTTAATGAAAAACTGTTTTTT
CASSLAGLNEKLFF
>13|TRBV11-3|TRBJ1-1|-|-
TGTGCCAGCAGCTTAGGGGGGCTGGCTGAAGCTTTCTTT
CASSLGGLAEAFF
>15|TRBV6-1|TRBJ2-5|-|few
TGTGCCAGCAGTGAAGGGGAGGGGGAACAAGAGACCCAGTACTTC
CASSEGEGEQETQYF
>18|TRBV7-2|TRBJ2-1|TRBD2|-
TGTGCCAGCAGCCCCGCGACTAGCGGGGGGGGCTTGGGAGATGAGCAGTTCTTC
CASSPATSGGGLGDEQFF
>14|TRBV6-5|TRBJ1-4|TRBD1|-
TGTGCCAGCAGCAAAGACAGGGATGTGGAAAAACTGTTTTTT
CASSKDRDVEKLFF
>15|TRBV6-5|TRBJ1-1|TRBD1|-
TGTGCCAGCACCTTGGACAGGGCGTTTAACACTGAAGCTTTCTTT
CASTLDRAFNTEAFF
>19|TRBV7-9|TRBJ2-5|TRBD1|-
TGTGCCAGCAGCTTACTCTTAAGGGCCTGGACAGGGGGCGGAGAGACCCAGTACTTC
CASSLLLRAWTGGGETQYF
>13|TRBV28|TRBJ1-2|TRBD1|-
TGTGCCAGCAGTTTCCGGGACAGAGATGGCTACACCTTC
CASSFRDRDGYTF
>13|TRBV19|TRBJ1-2|-|-
TGTGCCAGTATCGGACAGACGAACTATGGCTACACCTTC
CASIGQTNYGYTF
>14|TRBV7-2|TRBJ2-2|-|-
TGTGCCAGCAGCACCTCGGAGTACACCGGGGAGCTGTTTTTT
CASSTSEYTGELFF
>14|TRBV6-1|TRBJ1-2|-|few
TGTGCCAGCAGTGAAACAAGACAGAGAAGGGGCTACACCTTC
CASSETRQRRGYTF